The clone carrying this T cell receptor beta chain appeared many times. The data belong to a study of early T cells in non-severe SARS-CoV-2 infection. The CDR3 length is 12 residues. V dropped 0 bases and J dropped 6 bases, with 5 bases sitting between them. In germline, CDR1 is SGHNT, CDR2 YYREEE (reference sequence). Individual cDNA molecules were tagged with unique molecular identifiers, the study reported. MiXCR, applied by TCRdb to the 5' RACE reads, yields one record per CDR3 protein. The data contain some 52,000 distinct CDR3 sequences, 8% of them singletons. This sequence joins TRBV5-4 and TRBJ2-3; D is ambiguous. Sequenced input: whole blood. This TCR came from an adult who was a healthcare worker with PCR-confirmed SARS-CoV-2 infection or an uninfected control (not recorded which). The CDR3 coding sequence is TGTGCCAGCAGCTTGGTGGCGGATACGCAGTATTTT. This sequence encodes CASSLVADTQYF.